This passage covers 26 T cell receptor beta chains from one sample sequenced in a study of shared clonotypes between healthy human individuals. TCRdb's copy holds only in-frame clones and misses some; the assay was immunoSEQ multiplex PCR. The repertoire holds approximately 1,000,000 clones, with around 78% as singletons. Sample: memory CD4+ T cells from PBMCs. This sample's subset: CD45RA-negative fraction. These receptors all stem from a man aged 18 to 29 in good health. Some clones in this sample may be carry-over from other donors' samples.

This rearrangement joins TRBV5-1 to TRBJ1-1; D call uncertain. The CDR3 is 14 amino acids. V was pared by 0 bases and J by 4 bases, with 10 bases between. From germline, CDR1 is SGHRS and CDR2 YFSETQ. CDR3 loop: CASSLDNWATEAFF. CDR3 coding DNA: TGCGCCAGCAGCTTGGATAACTGGGCCACTGAAGCTTTCTTT.

This clone occurred many times. The chain employs TRBV7-9 and TRBJ2-3, with TRBD2 matching over 15 bases. Germline CDR1 is SEHNR and CDR2 is FQNEAQ (reference sequence). The CDR3 length is 16 residues. The V gene end was trimmed by 4 bases and the J gene end by 2 bases; junction bases not matched to a gene: 1. DNA for the CDR3: TGTGCCAGCAGCTGGACTAGCGGGAGGGCCACAGATACGCAGTATTTT. This codes for CASSWTSGRATDTQYF. Drawing the rest from reference TRBV7-9 and TRBJ2-3, the complete variable domain is DTGVSQNPRHKITKRGQNVTFRCDPISEHNRLYWYRQTLGQGPEFLTYFQNEAQLEKSRLLSDRFSAERPKGSFSTLEIQRTEQGDSAMYLCASSWTSGRATDTQYFGPGTRLTVL.

V and J are TRBV6-5 and TRBJ1-1; D not resolved. Germline lookup yields CDR1 MNHEY and CDR2 SVGAGI. Trimming stripped 6 bases from V and 3 bases from J, with 8 bases between. The CDR3 has 12 amino acids. This chain's CDR3 is CASRRFDTEAFF. CDR3 in DNA: TGTGCCAGCAGGCGATTCGACACTGAAGCTTTCTTT.

The rearrangement links TRBV6-1 to TRBJ1-2; 8 bases are a match to TRBD1. Germline-derived CDR1 and CDR2 are MNHNS and SASEGT. J gave up 4 bases and V 4 bases, and 8 bases lay outside the gene matches. The CDR3 is 15 amino acids. DNA of the CDR3: TGTGCCAGCAGTGCAACCAGGGGGCGCTTCTATGGCTACACCTTC. It specifies CASSATRGRFYGYTF.

Concerning this clone itself: The same CDR3 arises from other DNA sequences in this sample as well. This chain connects TRBV27 to TRBJ1-2, with a possible D match to TRBD1 (5 bases). Germline CDR1 reads MNHEY; CDR2 reads SMNVEV (reference sequence). The CDR3 consists of 13 residues. V was trimmed by 3 bases and J by 2 bases, leaving 7 bases between them. The CDR3 here is CASSFRGNYGYTF. DNA for the CDR3: TGTGCCAGCAGTTTTCGGGGGAACTATGGCTACACCTTC.

The chain carries TRBV2 and TRBJ2-3; either TRBD1 or TRBD2 may fit D (5 bases each). The CDR3 runs 11 residues. Trimming removed 10 bases at V and 5 bases at J, with 10 bases between. The germline gives CDR1 SNHLY, CDR2 FYNNEI. In DNA, the CDR3 is TGTGCCACAACTGGGGGAGATACGCAGTATTTT. This sequence encodes CATTGGDTQYF.

This clone was found once. This chain links TRBV7-8 with TRBJ2-4; 7 nucleotides align to TRBD2. The CDR3 loop spans 16 amino acids. Germline assignment: CDR1 SGHVS and CDR2 FQNEAQ. Trimming took 5 bases from V and 3 from J; bases not matched to a gene: 10. The CDR3 reads CASSPRTSSGKNIQYF. The CDR3 DNA is TGTGCCAGCAGCCCCCGGACTAGTTCGGGCAAAAACATTCAGTACTTC.

The rearrangement uses TRBV9 and TRBJ2-7; a possible D gene is TRBD1 (6 bases). Trimming cost V 0 bases and J 1 base, with 17 bases left between them. Germline assignment: CDR1 SGDLS and CDR2 YYNGEE. The CDR3 runs 17 residues. CDR3 DNA sequence: TGTGCCAGCAGCGTAGTACCCAGGGACACCTCATCCTACGAGCAGTACTTC. Amino acids: CASSVVPRDTSSYEQYF.

To note about this clone: A read error may produce the germline difference seen at one junction end. This chain links TRBV7-2 with TRBJ2-3; D is possibly TRBD2 (5 bases). The germline gives CDR1 SGHTA, CDR2 FQGNSA. The CDR3 runs to 13 residues. The CDR3 here is CASSLVQAEKGRF. The DNA of the CDR3 is TGTGCCAGCAGCTTAGTTCAAGCGGAAAAAGGGAGATTT.

A word on this clone: This sample includes further DNA sequences coding for the same CDR3. The CDR3 region has the DNA TGTGCCAGCAGCATGGGACCCCAAGAGACCCAGTACTTC. This encodes CASSMGPQETQYF. V is TRBV7-8 and J is TRBJ2-5; D tentatively fits TRBD1 or TRBD2 (5 bases each). CDR1 is SGHVS and CDR2 is FQNEAQ in the germline V gene. Trimming pared 5 bases from V and 1 base from J, leaving 8 bases between. The CDR3 totals 13 residues.

The rearrangement uses TRBV5-1 and TRBJ2-7; weak D call: TRBD1 (6 bases). Trimming shortened V by 4 bases and J by 3 bases, and 11 bases separated the two germline ends. The CDR3 covers 13 residues. CDR1 and CDR2 from the germline V gene are SGHRS and YFSETQ. The CDR3 nucleotides read TGCGCCAGCAGCCCGCAACAGGGCTACGAGCAGTACTTC. Residues: CASSPQQGYEQYF.

This clone was picked up one time. V usage is TRBV5-1 and J usage is TRBJ2-3; 7 positions match TRBD2. Losses at the gene ends were 7 bases for V and 5 bases for J; bases not matched to a gene: 7. The CDR3 is 13 amino acids. Germline V gene data show CDR1 as SGHRS and CDR2 as YFSETQ. CDR3 bases: TGCGCCAGCGAGCGGGATCATGGAGATACGCAGTATTTT. Translated, it gives CASERDHGDTQYF.

A remark on this clone: A much larger clone lies one base from this, so it may be a read error. V is TRBV7-2 and J is TRBJ1-1; D gene ambiguous. Germline V gene sequence: CDR1 SGHTA, CDR2 FQGNSA. This CDR3 is built from 12 residues. V lost 3 bases and J 0 bases, leaving 2 bases between the germline ends. CDR3 residues: CASSFVNTEAFF. Written as DNA, the CDR3 is TGTGCCAGCAGCTTCGTGAACACTGAAGCTTTCTTT.

This clone was found once. This rearrangement joins TRBV29-1 to TRBJ2-7; D not certain. V lost 1 base and J 2 bases, leaving 6 bases between the germline ends. The CDR3 has 12 amino acids. The germline V gene encodes CDR1 SQVTM and CDR2 ANQGSEA. The CDR3 region has the DNA TGCAGCGTTGAAGGTAATACCTACGAGCAGTACTTC. This gives the protein CSVEGNTYEQYF.

This clone was observed a handful of times. V and J are TRBV7-6 and TRBJ1-6; the D gene is possibly TRBD1 (5 bases). Germline-derived CDR1 and CDR2 are SGHVS and FNYEAQ. The length of the CDR3 is 12 residues. Trimming shortened V by 4 bases and J by 7 bases, and 5 bases separated the two germline ends. CDR3 residues: CASSSGNSPLHF. The CDR3 DNA is TGTGCCAGCAGCTCAGGGAATTCACCCCTCCACTTT.

This sequence joins TRBV6-6 and TRBJ2-7, with D maybe TRBD1 (6 bases). This CDR3 has 16 residues. The V end was cut by 5 bases, the J end by 1 base, with 18 bases between. CDR1 is MNHNY, CDR2 SVGAGI, per germline (reference sequence). The CDR3 reads CASSTTADRRSYEQYF. CDR3 DNA: TGTGCCAGCAGTACCACGGCCGACAGGCGGTCCTACGAGCAGTACTTC.

This clone was detected only once. The rearrangement joins TRBV6-1 to TRBJ2-6; tentatively, D is TRBD2 (6 bases). V lost 4 bases to trimming and J lost 4 bases, with 11 bases between them. CDR1 and CDR2 from the germline V gene are MNHNS and SASEGT. This CDR3 region has 15 residues. CDR3 bases: TGTGCCAGCAGTGCCTTGGGAGGAGGGGCCAACGTCCTGACTTTC. Its protein is CASSALGGGANVLTF.

In this sample, this clone turned up many times. This chain links TRBV30 with TRBJ2-5; 9 nucleotides line up with TRBD2. CDR1 is GTSNPN, CDR2 SVGIG, per germline (reference sequence). V dropped 0 bases and J dropped 5; count of bases not matched to a gene: 1. This CDR3 comprises 13 residues. DNA for the CDR3: TGTGCCTGGAGTGTTAGCGGGAGTGAGACCCAGTACTTC. Its protein is CAWSVSGSETQYF.

The genes are TRBV7-2 and TRBJ1-1; D is possibly TRBD1 (5 bases). CDR1 and CDR2 from the germline V gene are SGHTA and FQGNSA. CDR3 length: 16 residues. The V and J ends lost 5 bases and 0 bases respectively, with 16 bases between them. CDR3: CASSLRDGRLNTEAFF. CDR3 nucleotides: TGTGCCAGCAGCCTCCGGGACGGAAGATTGAACACTGAAGCTTTCTTT.

The rearrangement links TRBV11-1 to TRBJ1-2; D unresolved. Germline assignment: CDR1 SGHAT and CDR2 FQDESV (reference sequence). The CDR3 contains 16 residues. V shed 4 bases and J shed 2 bases, with 17 bases lying between them. The CDR3 protein is CASSSGPDRPNYGYTF. The CDR3, as DNA: TGTGCCAGCAGCTCGGGCCCAGACCGACCGAACTATGGCTACACCTTC.

This clone occurred once. The rearrangement joins TRBV5-1 to TRBJ1-5; D call uncertain. Germline loops: CDR1 SGHRS, CDR2 YFSETQ. V lost 2 bases and J 6 bases, leaving 21 bases between the germline ends. The CDR3 is 17 residues long. This chain's CDR3 is CASSFTTTIAGGQPQHF. The CDR3 region has the DNA TGCGCCAGCAGCTTCACTACCACGATTGCGGGCGGTCAGCCCCAGCATTTT.

The chain uses TRBV7-8 and TRBJ1-4; TRBD1 agrees at 11 bases. Germline-derived CDR1 and CDR2 are SGHVS and FQNEAQ. Trimming took 2 bases from V and 7 from J; bases not matched to a gene: 3. The CDR3 is 15 residues long. Here the CDR3 reads CASSLLDRGREKLFF. DNA of the CDR3: TGTGCCAGCAGCTTACTGGACAGGGGGCGTGAAAAACTGTTTTTT.

The V and J genes are TRBV6-6 and TRBJ2-7, with a weak D call TRBD2 (7 bases). There are 13 residues in the CDR3. V dropped 8 bases and J dropped 6 bases, with 17 bases sitting between them. Germline assignment: CDR1 MNHNY and CDR2 SVGAGI (reference sequence). The chain's CDR3 is CASGRDKGLEQYF. For the CDR3, the DNA is TGTGCCAGCGGGAGGGACAAGGGGCTCGAGCAGTACTTC.

In its sample, this clone was seen a few times. This CDR3 reads CASSDSPGVTEAFF. For the CDR3, the DNA is TGTGCCAGCAGTGACTCGCCAGGGGTCACTGAAGCTTTCTTT. V is TRBV6-4 and J is TRBJ1-1; TRBD1 might be the D (6 bases). Germline V gives CDR1 MRHNA, CDR2 SNTAGT. V was cut by 0 bases and J by 4 bases, with 9 bases left in between. The CDR3 is 14 residues long.

The rearrangement joins TRBV7-2 to TRBJ1-2; tentatively, D is TRBD1 (6 bases). This CDR3 spans 15 amino acids. V was shortened by 5 bases and J by 4 bases, with 17 bases between the two germline ends. Germline CDR1 is SGHTA and CDR2 is FQGNSA. The CDR3 spells CASSRDGGRSYGYTF. DNA of the CDR3: TGTGCCAGCAGCCGGGACGGGGGGCGCTCCTATGGCTACACCTTC.

V gene TRBV7-3 combines with J gene TRBJ2-5, with TRBD1 identical over 10 bases. Looked up from germline, CDR1 is SGHTA and CDR2 is FQGTGA. The CDR3 covers 15 residues. Trimming cost V 2 bases and J 6 bases; bases outside gene matches: 6. DNA for the CDR3: TGTGCCAGCAGCTTATCAGGGACAGGGGAGAAGACCCAGTACTTC. It translates to CASSLSGTGEKTQYF.